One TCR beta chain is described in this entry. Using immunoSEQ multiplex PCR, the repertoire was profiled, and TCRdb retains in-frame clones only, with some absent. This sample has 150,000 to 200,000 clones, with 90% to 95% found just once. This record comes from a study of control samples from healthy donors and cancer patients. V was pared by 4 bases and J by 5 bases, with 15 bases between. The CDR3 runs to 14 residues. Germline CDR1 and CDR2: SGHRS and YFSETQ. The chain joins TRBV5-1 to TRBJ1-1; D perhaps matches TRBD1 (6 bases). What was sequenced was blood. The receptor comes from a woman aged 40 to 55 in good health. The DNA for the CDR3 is TGCGCCAGCAGCCCCCCCCAGGGGCAAACTGAAGCTTTCTTT. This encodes CASSPPQGQTEAFF.